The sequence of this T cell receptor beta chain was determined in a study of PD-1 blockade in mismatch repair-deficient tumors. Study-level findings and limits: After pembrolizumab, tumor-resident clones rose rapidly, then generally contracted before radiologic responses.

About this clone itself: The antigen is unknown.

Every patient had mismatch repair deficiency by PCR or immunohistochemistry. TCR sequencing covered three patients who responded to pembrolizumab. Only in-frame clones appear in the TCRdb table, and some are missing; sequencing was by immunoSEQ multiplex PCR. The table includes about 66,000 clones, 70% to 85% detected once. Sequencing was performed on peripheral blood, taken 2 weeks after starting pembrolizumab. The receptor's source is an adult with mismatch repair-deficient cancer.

CDR3 bases: TGTGCCAGCATCACGAGACAGCGCGCTAACTATGGCTACACCTTC. Translated: CASITRQRANYGYTF. The chain uses TRBV5-8 and TRBJ1-2; weak D call: TRBD1 (5 bases). Trimming removed 6 bases at V and 0 bases at J, with 15 bases between. This CDR3 region has 15 residues. Germline V gives CDR1 SGHTS, CDR2 YDEGEE.